The source of this TCR beta chain is a study of human T cells and chemical hapten exposure. As for the study in general: Patch tests applied 0.01% DPC to the upper back, read at 6 days.

Worth noting for this clonotype: One junction end does not reproduce the germline sequence, and a read error may be involved.

TCRdb used MiXCR to reprocess the RACE reads, holding one entry per CDR3 protein. This table has under 50,000 distinct CDR3 sequences, approximately 7.6% appearing once. Germline V gives CDR1 SGHRS, CDR2 YFSETQ. This CDR3 has 14 amino acids. Stated time point: pre-sensitization, week 0. Treatment of the sample: therapeutic diphenylcyclopropenone sensitization with weekly scalp DPC. Patches went on only after blood had been drawn each time. The authors extracted total RNA from unfractionated whole blood. This rearrangement joins TRBV5-1 to TRBJ1-1; D gene ambiguous. The receptor was isolated from a woman aged 50 to 65 with alopecia areata. Some clones in this sample may be carry-over from other donors' samples. The material was whole blood, obtained in connection with sensitization to the hapten diphenylcyclopropenone (DPC). The chain's CDR3 is CASSLGAANTEAYF. As DNA, the CDR3 is TGCGCCAGCAGCTTGGGGGCCGCGAACACTGAAGCTTACTTT.